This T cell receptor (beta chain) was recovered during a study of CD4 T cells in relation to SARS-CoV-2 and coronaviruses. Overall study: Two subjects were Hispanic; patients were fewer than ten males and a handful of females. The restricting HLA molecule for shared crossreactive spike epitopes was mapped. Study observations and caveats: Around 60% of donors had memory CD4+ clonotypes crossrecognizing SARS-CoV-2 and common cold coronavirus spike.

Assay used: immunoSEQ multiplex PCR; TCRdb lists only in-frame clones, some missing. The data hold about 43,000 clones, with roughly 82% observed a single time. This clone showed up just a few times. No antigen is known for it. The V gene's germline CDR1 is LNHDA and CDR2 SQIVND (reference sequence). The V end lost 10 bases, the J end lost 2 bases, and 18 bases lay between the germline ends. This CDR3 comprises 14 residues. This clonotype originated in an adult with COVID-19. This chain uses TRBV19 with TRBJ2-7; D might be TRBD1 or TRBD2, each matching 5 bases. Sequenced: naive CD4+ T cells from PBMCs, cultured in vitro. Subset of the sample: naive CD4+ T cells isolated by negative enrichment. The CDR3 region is CATRDLIFTYEQYF. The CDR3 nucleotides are TGTGCCACACGGGACCTTATATTTACCTACGAGCAGTACTTC. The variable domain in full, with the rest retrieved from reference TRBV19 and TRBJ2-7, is DGGITQSPKYLFRKEGQNVTLSCEQNLNHDAMYWYRQDPGQGLRLIYYSQIVNDFQKGDIAEGYSVSREKKESFPLTVTSAQKNPTAFYLCATRDLIFTYEQYFGPGTRLTVT.